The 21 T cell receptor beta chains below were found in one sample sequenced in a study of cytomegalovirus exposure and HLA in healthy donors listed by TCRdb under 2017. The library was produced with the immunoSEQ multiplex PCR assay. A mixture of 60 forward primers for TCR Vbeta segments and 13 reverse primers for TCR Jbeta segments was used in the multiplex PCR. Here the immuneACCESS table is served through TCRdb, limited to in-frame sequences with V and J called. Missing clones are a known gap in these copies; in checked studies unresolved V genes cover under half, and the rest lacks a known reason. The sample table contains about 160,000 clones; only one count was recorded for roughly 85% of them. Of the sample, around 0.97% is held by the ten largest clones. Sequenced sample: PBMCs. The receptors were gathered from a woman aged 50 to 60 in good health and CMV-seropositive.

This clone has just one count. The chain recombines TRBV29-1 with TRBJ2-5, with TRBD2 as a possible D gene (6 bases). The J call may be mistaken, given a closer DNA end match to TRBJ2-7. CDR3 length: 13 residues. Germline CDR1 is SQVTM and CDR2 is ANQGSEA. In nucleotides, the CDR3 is TGCAGCGTCACCAGCGGGCAGCCCTACGAGCAGTACTTC. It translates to CSVTSGQPYEQYF.

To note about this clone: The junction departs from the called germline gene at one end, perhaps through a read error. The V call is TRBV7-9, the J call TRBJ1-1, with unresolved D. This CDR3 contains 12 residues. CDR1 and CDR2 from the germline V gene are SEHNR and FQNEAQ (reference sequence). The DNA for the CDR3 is TGTTCCAGCAGCTTTACAGCCGATGAAGCTTTCTTT. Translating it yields CSSSFTADEAFF.

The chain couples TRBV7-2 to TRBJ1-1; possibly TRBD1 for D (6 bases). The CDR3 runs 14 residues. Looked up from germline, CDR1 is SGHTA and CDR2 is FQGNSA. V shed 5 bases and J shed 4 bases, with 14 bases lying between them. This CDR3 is CASSRGGESTEAFF. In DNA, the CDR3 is TGTGCCAGCAGCAGGGGGGGGGAGAGCACTGAAGCTTTCTTT.

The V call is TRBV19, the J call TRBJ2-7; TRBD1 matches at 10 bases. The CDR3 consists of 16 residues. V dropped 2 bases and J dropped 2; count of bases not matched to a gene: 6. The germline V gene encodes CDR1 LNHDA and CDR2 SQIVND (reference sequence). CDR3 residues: CASSILRDRGAYEQYF. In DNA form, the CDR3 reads TGTGCCAGTAGTATACTCCGGGACAGGGGAGCCTACGAGCAGTACTTC. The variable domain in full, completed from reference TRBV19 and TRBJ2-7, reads DGGITQSPKYLFRKEGQNVTLSCEQNLNHDAMYWYRQDPGQGLRLIYYSQIVNDFQKGDIAEGYSVSREKKESFPLTVTSAQKNPTAFYLCASSILRDRGAYEQYFGPGTRLTVT.

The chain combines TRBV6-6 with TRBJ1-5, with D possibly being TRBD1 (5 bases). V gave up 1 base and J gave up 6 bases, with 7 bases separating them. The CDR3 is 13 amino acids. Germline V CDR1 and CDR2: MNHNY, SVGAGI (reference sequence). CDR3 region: CASSYLGGQPQHF. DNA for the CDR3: TGTGCCAGCAGTTACTTGGGGGGTCAGCCCCAGCATTTT.

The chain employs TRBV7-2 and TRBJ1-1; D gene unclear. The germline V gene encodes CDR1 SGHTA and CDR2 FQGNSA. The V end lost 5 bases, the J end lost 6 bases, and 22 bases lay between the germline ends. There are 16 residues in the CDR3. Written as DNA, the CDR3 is TGTGCCAGCAGCCCCCCCCCAATGACACGGAATTCTGAAGCTTTCTTT. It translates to CASSPPPMTRNSEAFF.

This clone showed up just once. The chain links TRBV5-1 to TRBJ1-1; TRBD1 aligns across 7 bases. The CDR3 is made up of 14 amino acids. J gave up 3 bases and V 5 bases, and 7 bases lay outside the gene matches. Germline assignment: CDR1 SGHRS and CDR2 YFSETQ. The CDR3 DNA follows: TGCGCCAGCAGGAGACAGGGTTGGGACACTGAAGCTTTCTTT. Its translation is CASRRQGWDTEAFF.

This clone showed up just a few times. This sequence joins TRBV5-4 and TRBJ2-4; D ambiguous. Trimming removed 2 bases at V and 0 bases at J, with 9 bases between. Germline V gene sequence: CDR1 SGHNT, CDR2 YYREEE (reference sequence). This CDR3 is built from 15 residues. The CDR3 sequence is CASSLSPIAKNIQYF. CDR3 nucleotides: TGTGCCAGCAGCTTAAGCCCAATAGCCAAAAACATTCAGTACTTC.

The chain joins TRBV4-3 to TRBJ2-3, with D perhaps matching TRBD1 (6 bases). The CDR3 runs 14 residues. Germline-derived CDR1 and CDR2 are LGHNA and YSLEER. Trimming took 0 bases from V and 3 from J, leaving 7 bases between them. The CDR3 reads CASSQDQGTDTQYF. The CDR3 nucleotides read TGCGCCAGCAGCCAAGATCAGGGGACAGATACGCAGTATTTT.

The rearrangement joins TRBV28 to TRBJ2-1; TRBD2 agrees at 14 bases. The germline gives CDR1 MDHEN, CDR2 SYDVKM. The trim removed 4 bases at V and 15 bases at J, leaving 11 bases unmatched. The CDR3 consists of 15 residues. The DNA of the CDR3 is TGTGCCAGCAGTTCCGGGACTAGCGGGGGAATTACTCGGTTCTTC. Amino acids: CASSSGTSGGITRFF.

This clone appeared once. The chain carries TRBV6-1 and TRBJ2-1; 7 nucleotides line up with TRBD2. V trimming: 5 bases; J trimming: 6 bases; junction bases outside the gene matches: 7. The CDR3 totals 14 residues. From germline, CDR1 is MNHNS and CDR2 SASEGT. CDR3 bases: TGTGCCAGCAGTCCAAACTCGGGAGGCAATGAGCAGTTCTTC. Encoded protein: CASSPNSGGNEQFF.

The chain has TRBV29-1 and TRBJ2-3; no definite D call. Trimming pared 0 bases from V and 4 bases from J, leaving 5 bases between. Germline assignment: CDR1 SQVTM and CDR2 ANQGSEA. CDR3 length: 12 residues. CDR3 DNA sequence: TGCAGCGTTGAAGAAAGCCCAGATACGCAGTATTTT. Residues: CSVEESPDTQYF.

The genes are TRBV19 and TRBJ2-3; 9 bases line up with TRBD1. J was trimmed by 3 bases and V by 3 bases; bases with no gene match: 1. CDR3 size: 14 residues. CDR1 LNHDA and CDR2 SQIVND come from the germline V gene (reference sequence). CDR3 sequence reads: CASSIGQGTDTQYF. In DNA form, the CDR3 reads TGTGCCAGTAGTATCGGACAGGGGACAGATACGCAGTATTTT.

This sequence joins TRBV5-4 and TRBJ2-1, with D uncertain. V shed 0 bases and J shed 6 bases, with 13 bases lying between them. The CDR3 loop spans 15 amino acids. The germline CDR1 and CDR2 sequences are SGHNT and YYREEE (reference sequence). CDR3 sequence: CASSLGWAEPNEQFF. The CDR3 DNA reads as TGTGCCAGCAGCTTGGGTTGGGCAGAACCCAATGAGCAGTTCTTC. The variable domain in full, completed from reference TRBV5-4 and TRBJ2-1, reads ETGVTQSPTHLIKTRGQQVTLRCSSQSGHNTVSWYQQALGQGPQFIFQYYREEENGRGNFPPRFSGLQFPNYSSELNVNALELDDSALYLCASSLGWAEPNEQFFGPGTRLTVL.

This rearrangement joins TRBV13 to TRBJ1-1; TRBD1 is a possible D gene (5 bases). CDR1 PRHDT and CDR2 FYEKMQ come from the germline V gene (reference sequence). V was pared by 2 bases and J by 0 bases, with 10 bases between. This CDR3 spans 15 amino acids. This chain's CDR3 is CASSLRQFMNTEAFF. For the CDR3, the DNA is TGTGCCAGCAGCTTAAGACAGTTCATGAACACTGAAGCTTTCTTT.

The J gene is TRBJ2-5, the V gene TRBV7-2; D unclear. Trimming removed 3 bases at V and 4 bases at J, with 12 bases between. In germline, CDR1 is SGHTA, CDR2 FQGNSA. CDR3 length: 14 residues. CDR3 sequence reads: CASSLQVLGETQYF. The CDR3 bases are TGTGCCAGCAGCTTGCAGGTGTTGGGAGAGACCCAGTACTTC. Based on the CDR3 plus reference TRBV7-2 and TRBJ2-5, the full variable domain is GAGVSQSPSNKVTEKGKDVELRCDPISGHTALYWYRQSLGQGLEFLIYFQGNSAPDKSGLPSDRFSAERTGGSVSTLTIQRTQQEDSAVYLCASSLQVLGETQYFGPGTRLLVL.

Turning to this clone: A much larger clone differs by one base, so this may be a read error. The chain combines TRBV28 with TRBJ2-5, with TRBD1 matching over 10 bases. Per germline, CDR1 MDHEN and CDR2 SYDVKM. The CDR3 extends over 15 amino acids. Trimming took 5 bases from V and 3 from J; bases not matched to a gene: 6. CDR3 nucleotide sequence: TGTGCCAGCAGTGGGACCGGGACAGGGGAAGAGACCCAGTACTTC. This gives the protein CASSGTGTGEETQYF.

The CDR3 sequence: CASSLGQSTDTQYF. The CDR3 bases are TGTGCCAGCAGTCTCGGACAGAGCACAGATACGCAGTATTTT. The chain is built from TRBV28 and TRBJ2-3; TRBD1 is a possible D gene (6 bases). The CDR3 extends over 14 amino acids. Trimming stripped 5 bases from V and 0 bases from J, with 9 bases between. Per the germline V gene, CDR1 is MDHEN and CDR2 is SYDVKM.

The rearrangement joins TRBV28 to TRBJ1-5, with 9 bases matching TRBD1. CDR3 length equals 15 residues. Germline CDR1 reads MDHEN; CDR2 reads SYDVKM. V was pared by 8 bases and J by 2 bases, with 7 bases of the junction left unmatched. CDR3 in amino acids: CASGEQGAGNQPQHF. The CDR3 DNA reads TGTGCCAGCGGAGAACAGGGGGCCGGCAATCAGCCCCAGCATTTT.

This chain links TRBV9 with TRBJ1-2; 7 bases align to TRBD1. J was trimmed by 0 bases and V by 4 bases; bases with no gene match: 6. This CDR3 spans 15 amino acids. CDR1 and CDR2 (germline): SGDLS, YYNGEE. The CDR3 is CASSPTTGPNYGYTF. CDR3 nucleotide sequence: TGTGCCAGCAGCCCGACGACAGGGCCTAACTATGGCTACACCTTC.

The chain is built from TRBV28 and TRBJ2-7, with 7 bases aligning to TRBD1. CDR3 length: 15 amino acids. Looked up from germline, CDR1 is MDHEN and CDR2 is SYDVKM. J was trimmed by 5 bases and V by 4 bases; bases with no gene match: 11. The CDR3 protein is CASSSFRDSHNEQYF. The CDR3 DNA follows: TGTGCCAGCAGTTCTTTCAGGGACAGTCACAACGAGCAGTACTTC.